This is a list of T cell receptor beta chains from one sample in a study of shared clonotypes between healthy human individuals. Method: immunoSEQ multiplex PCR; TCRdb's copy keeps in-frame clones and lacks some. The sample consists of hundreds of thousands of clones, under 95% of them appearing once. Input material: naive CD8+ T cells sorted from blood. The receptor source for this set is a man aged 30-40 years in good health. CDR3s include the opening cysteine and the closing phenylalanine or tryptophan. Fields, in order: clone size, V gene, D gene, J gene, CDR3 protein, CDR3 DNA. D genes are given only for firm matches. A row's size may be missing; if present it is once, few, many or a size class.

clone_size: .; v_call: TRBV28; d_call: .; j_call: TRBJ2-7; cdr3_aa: CASSKKETVGSYEQYF; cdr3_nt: TGTGCCAGCAGTAAGAAGGAGACAGTGGGTTCCTACGAGCAGTACTTC
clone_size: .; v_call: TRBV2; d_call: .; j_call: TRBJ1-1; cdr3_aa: CASVGEVTEAFF; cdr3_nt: TGTGCCAGCGTGGGGGAGGTGACTGAAGCTTTCTTT
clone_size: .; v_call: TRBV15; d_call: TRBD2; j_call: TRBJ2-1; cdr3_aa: CATSLVGGRIDEQFF; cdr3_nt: TGTGCCACCAGCTTAGTAGGCGGGAGAATCGATGAGCAGTTCTTC
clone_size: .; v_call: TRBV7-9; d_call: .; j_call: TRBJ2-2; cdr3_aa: CASSLTLEFGELFF; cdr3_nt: TGTGCCAGCAGCTTAACTCTCGAGTTCGGGGAGCTGTTTTTT
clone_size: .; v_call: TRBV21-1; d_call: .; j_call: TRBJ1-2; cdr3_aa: CASSTRGGYTF; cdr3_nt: TGTGCCAGCAGCACCAGGGGTGGCTACACCTTC
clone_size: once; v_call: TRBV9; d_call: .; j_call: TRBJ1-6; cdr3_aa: CASSVEGQDNSPLHF; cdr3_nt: TGTGCCAGCAGCGTAGAGGGCCAGGATAATTCACCCCTCCACTTT
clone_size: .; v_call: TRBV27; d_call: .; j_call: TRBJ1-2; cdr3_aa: CASSSSRVLANYGYTF; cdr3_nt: .
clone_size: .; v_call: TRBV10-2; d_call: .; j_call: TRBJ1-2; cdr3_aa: CASGAVPGSAYGYTF; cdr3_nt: TGCGCCAGCGGTGCAGTTCCAGGTTCTGCATATGGCTACACCTTC
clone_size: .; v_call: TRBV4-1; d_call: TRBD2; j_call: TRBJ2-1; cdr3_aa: CASSQDGLAGGPYNEQFF; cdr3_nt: TGCGCCAGCAGCCAAGACGGGCTAGCGGGAGGTCCCTACAATGAGCAGTTCTTC
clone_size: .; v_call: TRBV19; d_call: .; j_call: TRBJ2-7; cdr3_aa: CASSIYFGTNYEQYF; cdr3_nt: TGTGCCAGTAGTATCTATTTCGGGACAAACTACGAGCAGTACTTC
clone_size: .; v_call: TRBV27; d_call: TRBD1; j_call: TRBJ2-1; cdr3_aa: CASSLPRTGSRVEQFF; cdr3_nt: TGTGCCAGCAGTTTACCGAGGACAGGGTCTCGCGTTGAGCAGTTCTTC
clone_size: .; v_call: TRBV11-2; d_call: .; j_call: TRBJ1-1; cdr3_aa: CVSSSNTEAFF; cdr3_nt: TGTGTCAGCAGCTCTAACACTGAAGCTTTCTTT
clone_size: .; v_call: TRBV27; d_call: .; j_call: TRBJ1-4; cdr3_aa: CASSLWSGDNEKLFF; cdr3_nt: TGTGCCAGCAGTTTATGGTCAGGCGATAATGAAAAACTGTTTTTT
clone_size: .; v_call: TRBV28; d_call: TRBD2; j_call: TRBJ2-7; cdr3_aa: CASRTPGTTFEQYF; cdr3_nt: TGTGCCAGCAGAACTCCCGGGACTACCTTCGAGCAGTACTTC
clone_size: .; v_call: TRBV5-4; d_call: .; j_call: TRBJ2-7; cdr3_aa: CASSLVDKSYEQYF; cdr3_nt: TGTGCCAGCAGCTTGGTGGACAAATCCTACGAGCAGTACTTC
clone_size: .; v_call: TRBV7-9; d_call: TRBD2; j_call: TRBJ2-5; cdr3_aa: CASSPRGSGRAEETQYF; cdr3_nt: TGTGCCAGCAGCCCCCGAGGAAGCGGGAGAGCGGAAGAGACCCAGTACTTC
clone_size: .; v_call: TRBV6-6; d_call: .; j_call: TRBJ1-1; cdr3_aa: CASIHVGLEAFF; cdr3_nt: TGTGCCAGCATCCATGTCGGGCTTGAAGCTTTCTTT
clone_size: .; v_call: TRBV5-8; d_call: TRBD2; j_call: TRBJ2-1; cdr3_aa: CASSSGTSGMDEQFF; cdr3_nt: TGTGCCAGCAGCTCCGGGACTAGTGGGATGGATGAGCAGTTCTTC
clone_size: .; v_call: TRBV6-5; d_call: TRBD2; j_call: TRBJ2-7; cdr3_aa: CASSPLWGGSYEQYF; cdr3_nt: TGTGCCAGCAGCCCGCTCTGGGGGGGCTCCTACGAGCAGTACTTC
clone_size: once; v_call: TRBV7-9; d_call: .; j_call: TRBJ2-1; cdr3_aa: CASSLVVNEQFF; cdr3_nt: TGTGCCAGCAGCTTAGTAGTAAATGAGCAGTTCTTC
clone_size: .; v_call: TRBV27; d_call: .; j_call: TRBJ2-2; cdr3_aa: CASSHQGEAGELFF; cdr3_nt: TGTGCCAGCAGTCATCAGGGGGAGGCCGGGGAGCTGTTTTTT
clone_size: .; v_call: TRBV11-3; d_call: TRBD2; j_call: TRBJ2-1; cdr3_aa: CASSLGPTSGSYNEQFF; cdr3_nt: TGTGCCAGCAGCTTAGGACCGACTAGCGGATCCTACAATGAGCAGTTCTTC
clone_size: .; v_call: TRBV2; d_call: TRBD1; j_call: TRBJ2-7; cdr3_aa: CASSDRAFEQYF; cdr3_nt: TGTGCCAGCAGCGACAGGGCATTCGAGCAGTACTTC
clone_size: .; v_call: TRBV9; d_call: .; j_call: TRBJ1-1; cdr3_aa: CASRADGYTEAFF; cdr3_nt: TGTGCCAGCAGGGCAGACGGATACACTGAAGCTTTCTTT
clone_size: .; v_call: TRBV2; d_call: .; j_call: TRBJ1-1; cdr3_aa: CARGGAEAFF; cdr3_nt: TGTGCCAGGGGGGGGGCTGAAGCTTTCTTT